Following are 8 T cell receptor beta chains from one sample sequenced in a study of cytomegalovirus exposure and HLA in healthy donors. The table came from immunoSEQ multiplex PCR; TCRdb's copy has only in-frame clones and leaves some out. The sample includes around 250,000 clones, about 92% of them seen just once. Sequences were obtained from PBMCs. The source of these receptors is a woman between 25 and 40 years old in good health and CMV-seronegative.

This sequence joins TRBV2 and TRBJ1-1; TRBD1 is a possible D gene (5 bases). CDR3 length: 17 residues. The V gene's germline CDR1 is SNHLY and CDR2 FYNNEI. Trimming pared 4 bases from V and 1 base from J, leaving 19 bases between. CDR3 sequence: CASSVARGGDPNTEAFF. The CDR3, as DNA: TGTGCCAGCAGTGTTGCCCGGGGAGGGGACCCGAACACTGAAGCTTTCTTT. The full variable domain, rest sourced from reference TRBV2 and TRBJ1-1, is EPEVTQTPSHQVTQMGQEVILRCVPISNHLYFYWYRQILGQKVEFLVSFYNNEISEKSEIFDDQFSVERPDGSNFTLKIRSTKLEDSAMYFCASSVARGGDPNTEAFFGQGTRLTVV.

This chain uses TRBV27 with TRBJ1-4; the match to TRBD1 covers 8 bases. This CDR3 comprises 15 residues. The germline V gene encodes CDR1 MNHEY and CDR2 SMNVEV (reference sequence). V was pared by 4 bases and J by 8 bases, with 9 bases of the junction left unmatched. The CDR3 region is CASSSDRVPDEKLFF. The CDR3 nucleotides read TGTGCCAGCAGTTCGGACAGGGTCCCTGACGAAAAACTGTTTTTT.

This clone occurred once. CDR3 region: CASSLRSASRYSSYNEQFF. The CDR3 region has the DNA TGTGCCAGCAGCTTGAGATCGGCTAGCCGATATAGCTCCTACAATGAGCAGTTCTTC. The chain couples TRBV5-8 to TRBJ2-1; D is perhaps TRBD2 (5 bases). The length of the CDR3 is 19 residues. The germline V and J ends were trimmed by 1 base and 0 bases, with 20 bases remaining between them. Germline CDR1 and CDR2: SGHTS and YDEGEE.

The chain is built from TRBV25-1 and TRBJ2-3; tentative D call: TRBD1 (7 bases). In germline, CDR1 is MGHDK, CDR2 SYGVNS. With 4 bases removed from V and 2 bases from J, the gap between germline ends came to 19 bases. The CDR3 covers 17 residues. The CDR3 bases are TGTGCCAGCAGTGGGACCACGGGGGACAGCGTCACAGATACGCAGTATTTT. This codes for CASSGTTGDSVTDTQYF.

This clone showed up just once. This chain connects TRBV27 to TRBJ2-5, with D possibly matching TRBD2 (6 bases). V was pared by 4 bases and J by 1 base, with 13 bases between. There are 15 residues in the CDR3. Germline values: CDR1 MNHEY, CDR2 SMNVEV (reference sequence). The CDR3: CASSWAGNPQETQYF. CDR3 in DNA: TGTGCCAGCAGTTGGGCGGGAAACCCCCAAGAGACCCAGTACTTC.

The CDR3 region is CASSQTPQKRNEKLFF. In nucleotides, the CDR3 is TGCGCCAGCAGCCAAACCCCGCAGAAGAGAAATGAAAAACTGTTTTTT. This chain connects TRBV4-1 to TRBJ1-4; no definite D call. CDR3 size: 16 residues. The germline CDR1 and CDR2 sequences are MGHRA and YSYEKL. The V and J ends lost 2 bases and 5 bases respectively, with 15 bases between them.

This clone appeared once. The chain recombines TRBV29-1 with TRBJ1-5; 10 nucleotides agree with TRBD1. V shed 5 bases and J 7 bases; nucleotides not matched to a gene: 5. CDR1 and CDR2 from the germline V gene are SQVTM and ANQGSEA. The CDR3 covers 13 residues. CDR3 bases: TGCAGCGTTTGGACAGGGGGTTACCAGCCCCAGCATTTT. Translating it yields CSVWTGGYQPQHF. The full variable domain, rest sourced from reference TRBV29-1 and TRBJ1-5, is SAVISQKPSRDICQRGTSLTIQCQVDSQVTMMFWYRQQPGQSLTLIATANQGSEATYESGFVIDKFPISRPNLTFSTLTVSNMSPEDSSIYLCSVWTGGYQPQHFGDGTRLSIL.

V usage is TRBV29-1 and J usage is TRBJ2-7; D is possibly TRBD2 (8 bases). Trimming took 3 bases from V and 3 from J, leaving 15 bases between them. Germline CDR1 and CDR2: SQVTM and ANQGSEA. The CDR3 length is 14 residues. The CDR3 protein is CSVEGLGGDYEQYF. The CDR3 DNA follows: TGCAGCGTTGAGGGACTAGGGGGCGACTACGAGCAGTACTTC.